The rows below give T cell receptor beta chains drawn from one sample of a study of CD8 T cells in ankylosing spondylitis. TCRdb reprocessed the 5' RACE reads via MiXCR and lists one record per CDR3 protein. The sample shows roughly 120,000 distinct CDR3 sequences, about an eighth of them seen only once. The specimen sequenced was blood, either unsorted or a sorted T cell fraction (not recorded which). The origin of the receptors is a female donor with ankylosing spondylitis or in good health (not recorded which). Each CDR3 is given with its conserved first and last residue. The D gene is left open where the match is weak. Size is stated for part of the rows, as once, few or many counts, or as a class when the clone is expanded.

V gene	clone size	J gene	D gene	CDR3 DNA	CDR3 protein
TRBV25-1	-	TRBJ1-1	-	TGTGCCAGCAGTAAAGGGCACACTGAAGCTTTCTTT	CASSKGHTEAFF
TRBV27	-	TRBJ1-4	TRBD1	TGTGCCAGCAGGGGCAGGGGGCGAGATGAAAAACTGTTTTTT	CASRGRGRDEKLFF
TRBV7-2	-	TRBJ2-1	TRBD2	TGTGCCAGCAGCTTAACGGCTAGCGGAGACAATGAGCAGTTCTTC	CASSLTASGDNEQFF
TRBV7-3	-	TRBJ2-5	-	TGTGCCAGCAGCTTAATGGGAGGAGGGTACCAAGAGACCCAGTACTTC	CASSLMGGGYQETQYF
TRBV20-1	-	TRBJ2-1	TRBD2	TGCAGTGCTGATAGCGGGTTGGGCGGATTAGAGCAGTTCTTC	CSADSGLGGLEQFF
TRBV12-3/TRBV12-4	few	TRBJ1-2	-	TGTGCCAGCAGGCTTCAGGGAGGTTATGGCTACACCTTC	CASRLQGGYGYTF
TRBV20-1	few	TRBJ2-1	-	TGCAGTGCTAGGGAGGGGACTGAGCAGTTCTTC	CSAREGTEQFF
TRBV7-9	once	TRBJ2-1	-	TGTGCCAGCAGCTTATGGGGGGCGGTAGATGAGCAGTTCTTC	CASSLWGAVDEQFF
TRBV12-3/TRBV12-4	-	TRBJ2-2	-	TGTGCCAGCAAGTTAGGGACTTTTAACACCGGGGAGCTGTTTTTT	CASKLGTFNTGELFF
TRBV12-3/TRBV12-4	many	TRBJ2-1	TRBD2	TGTGCCAGCAGTCTGGGGGTAGCGGGGGGGCGATATGAGCAGTTCTTC	CASSLGVAGGRYEQFF
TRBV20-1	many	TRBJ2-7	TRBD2	TGCAGTGCTAGATATACTAGCGGGAACTTTTACGAGCAGTACTTC	CSARYTSGNFYEQYF
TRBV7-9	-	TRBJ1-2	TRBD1	TGTGCCAGCAGCCCGCGGACAGGGACTAACTATGGCTACACCTTC	CASSPRTGTNYGYTF
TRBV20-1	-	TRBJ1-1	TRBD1	TGCAGTGCTATAGGGAGGGGGCGACGCACTGAAGCTTTCTTT	CSAIGRGRRTEAFF
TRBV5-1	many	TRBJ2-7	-	TGCGCCAGCAGCTTGGGACTGATTTCCTACGAGCAGTACTTC	CASSLGLISYEQYF
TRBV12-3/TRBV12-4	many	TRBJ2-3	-	TGTGCCAGCAAGCGAGAGATCACAGATACGCAGTATTTT	CASKREITDTQYF
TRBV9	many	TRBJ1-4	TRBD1	TGTGCCAGCAGCCCCGGACAGGGTTATGAAAAACTGTTTTTT	CASSPGQGYEKLFF
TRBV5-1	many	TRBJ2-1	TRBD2	TGCGCCAGCAGCTTACTAGCGGGGGCCCCTGGTGTTGAGCAGTTCTTC	CASSLLAGAPGVEQFF
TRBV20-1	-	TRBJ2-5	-	TGCAGTGCTAGGGGCTCACAAGAGACCCAGTACTTC	CSARGSQETQYF
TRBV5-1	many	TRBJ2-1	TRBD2	TGCGCCAGCAGCCTAGCTAGCGGAGGCTCCTACAATGAGCAGTTCTTC	CASSLASGGSYNEQFF
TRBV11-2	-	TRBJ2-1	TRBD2	TGTGCCAGCAGCTTAGCGGGAGGATACAATGACCAGTTCTTC	CASSLAGGYNDQFF
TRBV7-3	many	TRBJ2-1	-	TGTGCCAGCAGCTTAATCCCCAATGAGCAGTTCTTC	CASSLIPNEQFF
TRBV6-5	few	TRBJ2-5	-	TGTGCCAGCAGTTTGAGGGGAGAGACCCAGTACTTC	CASSLRGETQYF
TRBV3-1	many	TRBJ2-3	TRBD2	TGTGCCAGCAGCCCCGCTGTGCGGGAGGATACGCAGTATTTT	CASSPAVREDTQYF
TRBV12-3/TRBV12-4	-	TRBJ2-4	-	TGTGCCAGCACTAGCGCCGTGACGAACATTCAGTACTTC	CASTSAVTNIQYF
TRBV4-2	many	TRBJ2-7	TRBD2	TGTGCCAGCAGCCAAGGGTTGGCGGGAGGGGCCTACGAGCAGTACTTC	CASSQGLAGGAYEQYF
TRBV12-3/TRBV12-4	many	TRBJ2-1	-	TGTGCCAGCAGCGTGTACAATGAGCAGTTCTTC	CASSVYNEQFF
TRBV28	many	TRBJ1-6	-	TGTGCCAGCAGTTTCCCCTCCAGGGTCTCCTATAATTCACCCCTCCACTTT	CASSFPSRVSYNSPLHF
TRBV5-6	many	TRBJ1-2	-	TGTGCCAGCGTTAGTGCAGCTCGATCGTATGGCTACACCTTC	CASVSAARSYGYTF
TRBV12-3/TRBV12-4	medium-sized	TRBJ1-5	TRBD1	TGTGCCAGCAGTGGGGACAGGGGTTCTCAGCCCCAGCATTTT	CASSGDRGSQPQHF
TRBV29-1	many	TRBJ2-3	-	TGCAGCGGAGAATACACAGATACGCAGTATTTT	CSGEYTDTQYF
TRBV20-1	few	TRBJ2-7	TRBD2	TGCAGTGCTAGCGGGAGGGCCCCTCAGACTTACGAGCAGTACTTC	CSASGRAPQTYEQYF
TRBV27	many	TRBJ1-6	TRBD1	TGTGCCAGCAGACTGGGGACAGGGGCTTCACCCCTCCACTTT	CASRLGTGASPLHF